This T cell receptor beta chain appears in the sequencing data of a study of blood T cell repertoires in COVID-19 (TCRdb year 2020). For the wider study: Samples covering the acute and convalescent phases of COVID-19 were provided by collaborators in the United States, Italy and Spain. Sample metadata almost always included a de-identified subject ID, COVID-19 status, age in years and sex. The repertoires were released in a freely available public database meant as a resource for research on the immune response to SARS-CoV-2. Where available, HLA class I and class II types were taken from metadata supplied by the sample provider and were not determined by assay-based typing. The prospective study material was composed of cDNA or gDNA derived from T cells, B-cell-depleted T cells, or PBMCs. The samples were drawn from the first 160 participants of the ongoing ImmuneRACE study and from some 1,300 subjects provided by 6 global collaborators. Deeply sampled blood TCRbeta repertoires from subjects exposed to, actively infected with, or recovered from COVID-19 were included in the dataset. The paper's findings and limits, for the study overall: The quantity of clinical and demographic metadata differed by source and by participant and was supplied without curation.

Trimming at the junction amounts to 0 bases on V and 3 bases on J, and the germline ends lie 8 bases apart. CDR1 and CDR2 (SGHNT, YYREEE) derive from the germline V gene (reference sequence). The CDR3 has 14 amino acids, counting the end cysteine and phenylalanine. Only CDR3 DNA remains: 42 bases, in frame from the first base. Comments on this clone: Its antigen remains undetermined. The record has no base qualities; no much larger clone is one base away.

Collaborating institutions collected whole blood in K2EDTA tubes following their own protocols. For TCRbeta analysis, collaborators shipped samples as frozen whole blood, isolated PBMCs, or DNA extracted from either of those sample types. The immunoSEQ Assay, a bias-controlled multiplex PCR, was used to amplify TCRbeta CDR3 regions from genomic DNA. Per the authors' processing: The number of nucleated cells in each sample was estimated by amplification of reference gene primers within the assay. To quantify the absolute abundance of each unique TCRbeta CDR3 rearrangement, sequence reads were collapsed and filtered. Productive Simpson clonality was computed per sample as the square root of Simpson's diversity index over productive rearrangements. TCRdb mirrors the immuneACCESS table, restricted to in-frame sequences. Some clones are absent from its copies; in checked studies, under half trace to an unresolved V gene, and the reason for the others is unknown. V, J and clone size are taken as reported in that table, and D and trimming were inferred from the DNA itself. For this sample there are about 240,000 clones; approximately 85% appear just once. The top ten hold roughly 4.7% of the sample.

This TCR came from a woman in her seventies with acute or convalescent COVID-19. The sequence joins TRBV5-4 to TRBJ2-3; there is no confident call for the D gene. Source material: peripheral blood. CDR3 region: CASSLESVTDTQYF. The DNA sequence is TGTGCCAGCAGCTTGGAATCGGTTACAGATACGCAGTATTTT.